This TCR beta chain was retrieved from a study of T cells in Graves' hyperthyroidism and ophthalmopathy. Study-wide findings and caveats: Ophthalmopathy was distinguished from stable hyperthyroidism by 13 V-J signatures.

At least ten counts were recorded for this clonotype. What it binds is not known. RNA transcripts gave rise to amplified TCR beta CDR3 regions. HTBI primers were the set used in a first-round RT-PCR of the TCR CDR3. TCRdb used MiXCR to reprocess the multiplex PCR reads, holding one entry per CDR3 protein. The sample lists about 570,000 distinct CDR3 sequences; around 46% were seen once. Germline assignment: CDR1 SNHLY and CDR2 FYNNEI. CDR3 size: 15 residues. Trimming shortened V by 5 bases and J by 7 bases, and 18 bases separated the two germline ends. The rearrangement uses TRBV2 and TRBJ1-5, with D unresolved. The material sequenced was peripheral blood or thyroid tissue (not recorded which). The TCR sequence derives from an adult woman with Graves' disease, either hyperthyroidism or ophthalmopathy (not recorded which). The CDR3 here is CASSLSRKGIQPQHF. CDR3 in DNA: TGTGCCAGCAGTCTTAGCAGAAAAGGCATACAGCCCCAGCATTTT.